The next 12 T cell receptor beta chains were all read from a single sample in a study of technical replicates of blood from a few donors. Sequencing was performed with immunoSEQ multiplex PCR; in TCRdb, only in-frame clones are kept and a portion is missing. The sample holds tens of thousands of clones, 94% seen once. The material sequenced was T cells isolated from PBMCs. The receptors were sampled from a human donor in good health.

The V gene is TRBV29-1, the J gene TRBJ2-4; TRBD2 agrees at 10 bases. V shed 4 bases, J shed 3 bases, and the junction held 6 bases outside the gene matches. Germline CDR1 SQVTM, CDR2 ANQGSEA. CDR3 length: 15 residues. The CDR3 nucleotides read TGCAGCGTTGGTCTAGCGGGAGTGGGCAAAAACATTCAGTACTTC. Protein sequence: CSVGLAGVGKNIQYF.

The chain links TRBV5-6 to TRBJ2-3, with a weak D call TRBD1 (6 bases). The CDR3 sequence is 14 residues long. Per the germline V gene, CDR1 is SGHDT and CDR2 is YYEEEE. V was shortened by 2 bases and J by 3 bases, with 10 bases between the two germline ends. CDR3 in amino acids: CASSFLTGTDTQYF. As DNA, the CDR3 is TGTGCCAGCAGCTTCTTGACAGGAACAGATACGCAGTATTTT.

The chain employs TRBV11-2 and TRBJ2-7, with D possibly matching TRBD2 (6 bases). This CDR3 has 16 amino acids. Germline lookup yields CDR1 SGHAT and CDR2 FQNNGV. Trimming stripped 1 base from V and 6 bases from J, with 19 bases between. CDR3 in amino acids: CASSLGGEYFGTEQYF. In DNA, the CDR3 is TGTGCCAGCAGCTTAGGCGGGGAATACTTCGGAACCGAGCAGTACTTC.

The chain has TRBV10-3 and TRBJ2-7; tentative D call: TRBD2 (6 bases). The V and J ends lost 4 bases and 4 bases respectively, with 11 bases between them. The CDR3 has 13 amino acids. The V gene's germline CDR1 is ENHRY and CDR2 SYGVKD. CDR3 nucleotide sequence: TGTGCCATCAGTGTGACGCGGGAATACGAGCAGTACTTC. Encoded protein: CAISVTREYEQYF.

This chain joins TRBV7-9 and TRBJ2-3; a weak D match, TRBD1 (5 bases). The CDR3 length is 13 residues. In germline, CDR1 is SEHNR, CDR2 FQNEAQ (reference sequence). Trimming shortened V by 11 bases and J by 3 bases, and 15 bases separated the two germline ends. The CDR3 reads CAGKGMGTDTQYF. The DNA of the CDR3 is TGTGCCGGCAAGGGGATGGGAACAGATACGCAGTATTTT.

The chain recombines TRBV19 with TRBJ2-1; 11 bases align to TRBD2. Trimming took 2 bases from V and 7 from J; bases not matched to a gene: 7. The CDR3 covers 16 residues. In germline, CDR1 is LNHDA, CDR2 SQIVND (reference sequence). Here the CDR3 DNA reads TGTGCCAGTAGTATAAGAATAGCGGGAGGGCGGAATGAGCAGTTCTTC. This gives the protein CASSIRIAGGRNEQFF.

The V and J genes are TRBV5-4 and TRBJ2-2; TRBD1 is a possible D gene (5 bases). CDR1 SGHNT and CDR2 YYREEE come from the germline V gene (reference sequence). Trimming stripped 1 base from V and 2 bases from J, with 18 bases between. CDR3 size: 18 residues. The CDR3 nucleotides are TGTGCCAGCAGCTTGTTCCAGAGTGGGGCTCAAAACACCGGGGAGCTGTTTTTT. This sequence encodes CASSLFQSGAQNTGELFF.

Here the CDR3 reads CASVGQGLFTEAFF. Here the CDR3 DNA reads TGTGCCAGTGTCGGACAGGGCCTATTCACTGAAGCTTTCTTT. V and J are TRBV19 and TRBJ1-1, with 8 bases identical to TRBD1. Germline V gives CDR1 LNHDA, CDR2 SQIVND (reference sequence). Trimming took 8 bases from V and 4 from J; bases not matched to a gene: 9. The CDR3 is 14 residues long.

V is TRBV5-1 and J is TRBJ1-2; D is uncertain. CDR1 is SGHRS, CDR2 YFSETQ, per germline. The ends were cut back, 3 bases at V and 3 bases at J, with 12 bases in the middle. This CDR3 spans 14 amino acids. The DNA for the CDR3 is TGCGCCAGCAGCTCTCCCCCGGAGGACTATGGCTACACCTTC. It translates to CASSSPPEDYGYTF.

The CDR3 DNA sequence: TGCGCCAGCACCCGTCGGGTTAACAATGAGCAGTTCTTC. This sequence encodes CASTRRVNNEQFF. This chain uses TRBV5-1 with TRBJ2-1; D unclear. This CDR3 has 13 residues. V lost 6 bases to trimming and J lost 5 bases, with 12 bases between them. CDR1 and CDR2 from the germline V gene are SGHRS and YFSETQ.

This rearrangement joins TRBV27 to TRBJ2-1, with TRBD1 identical over 9 bases. V shed 5 bases, J shed 6 bases, and the junction held 5 bases outside the gene matches. The germline CDR1 and CDR2 sequences are MNHEY and SMNVEV (reference sequence). The CDR3 extends over 14 amino acids. The CDR3 DNA sequence: TGTGCCAGCAGTACTTGGACAGGGGCCAATGAGCAGTTCTTC. Translated, it gives CASSTWTGANEQFF.

This chain links TRBV9 with TRBJ2-6, with a weak D call TRBD2 (6 bases). Deletions cut 4 bases from V and 1 base from J, with 9 bases between. This CDR3 comprises 15 residues. CDR1 is SGDLS, CDR2 YYNGEE, per germline. CDR3 in amino acids: CASSPSGSGANVLTF. CDR3 DNA: TGTGCCAGCAGCCCCAGCGGGTCTGGGGCCAACGTCCTGACTTTC.